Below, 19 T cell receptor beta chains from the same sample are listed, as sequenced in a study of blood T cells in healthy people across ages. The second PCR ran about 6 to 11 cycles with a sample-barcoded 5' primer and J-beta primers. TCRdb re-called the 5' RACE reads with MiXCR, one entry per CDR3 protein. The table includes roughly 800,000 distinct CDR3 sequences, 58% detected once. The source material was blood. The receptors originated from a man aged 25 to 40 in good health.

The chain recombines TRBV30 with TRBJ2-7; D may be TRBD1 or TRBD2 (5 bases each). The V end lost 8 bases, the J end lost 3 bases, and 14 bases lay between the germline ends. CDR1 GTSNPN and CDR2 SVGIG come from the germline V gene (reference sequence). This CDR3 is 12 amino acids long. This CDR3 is CATGPRGYEQYF. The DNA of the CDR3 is TGTGCCACGGGACCCCGGGGCTACGAGCAGTACTTC. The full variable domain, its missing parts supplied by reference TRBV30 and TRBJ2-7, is SQTIHQWPATLVQPVGSPLSLECTVEGTSNPNLYWYRQAAGRGLQLLFYSVGIGQISSEVPQNLSASRPQDRQFILSSKKLLLSDSGFYLCATGPRGYEQYFGPGTRLTVT.

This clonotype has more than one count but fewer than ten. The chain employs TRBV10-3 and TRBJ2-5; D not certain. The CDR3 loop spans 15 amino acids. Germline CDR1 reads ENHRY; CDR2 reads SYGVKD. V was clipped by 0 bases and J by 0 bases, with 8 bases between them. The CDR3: CAISESADYQETQYF. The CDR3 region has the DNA TGTGCCATCAGTGAGTCGGCGGATTACCAAGAGACCCAGTACTTC.

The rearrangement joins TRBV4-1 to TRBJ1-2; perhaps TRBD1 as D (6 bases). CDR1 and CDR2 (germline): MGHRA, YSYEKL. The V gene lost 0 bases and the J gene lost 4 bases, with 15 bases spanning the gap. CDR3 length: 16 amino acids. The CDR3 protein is CASSQEPGHGVYGYTF. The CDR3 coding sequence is TGCGCCAGCAGCCAAGAGCCGGGACACGGGGTCTATGGCTACACCTTC.

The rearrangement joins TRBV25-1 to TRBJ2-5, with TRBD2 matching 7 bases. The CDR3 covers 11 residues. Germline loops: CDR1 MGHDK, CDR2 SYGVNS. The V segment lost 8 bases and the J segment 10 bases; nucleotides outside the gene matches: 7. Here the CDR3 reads CASLGRSIQYF. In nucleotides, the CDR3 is TGTGCCAGCCTCGGGAGGAGTATCCAGTACTTC. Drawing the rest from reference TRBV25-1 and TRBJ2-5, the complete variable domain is EADIYQTPRYLVIGTGKKITLECSQTMGHDKMYWYQQDPGMELHLIHYSYGVNSTEKGDLSSESTVSRIRTEHFPLTLESARPSHTSQYLCASLGRSIQYFGPGTRLLVL.

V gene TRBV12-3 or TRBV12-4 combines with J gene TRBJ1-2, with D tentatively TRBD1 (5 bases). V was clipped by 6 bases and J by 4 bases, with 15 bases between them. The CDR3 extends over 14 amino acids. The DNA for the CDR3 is TGTGCCAGCAGCCCCACGGGGGTGCGCTATGGCTACACCTTC. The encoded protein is CASSPTGVRYGYTF.

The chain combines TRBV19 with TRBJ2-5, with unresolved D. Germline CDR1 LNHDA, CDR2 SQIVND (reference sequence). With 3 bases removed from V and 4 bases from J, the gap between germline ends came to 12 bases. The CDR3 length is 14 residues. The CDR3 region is CASSISARAETQYF. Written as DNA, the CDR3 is TGTGCCAGTAGTATTTCGGCTAGAGCAGAGACCCAGTACTTC.

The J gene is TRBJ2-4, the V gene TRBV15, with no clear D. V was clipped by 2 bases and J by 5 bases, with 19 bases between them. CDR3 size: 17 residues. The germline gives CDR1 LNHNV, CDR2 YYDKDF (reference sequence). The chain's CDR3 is CATSRRTGFSPENIQYF. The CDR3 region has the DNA TGTGCCACCAGCAGACGGACCGGGTTCTCACCGGAAAACATTCAGTACTTC.

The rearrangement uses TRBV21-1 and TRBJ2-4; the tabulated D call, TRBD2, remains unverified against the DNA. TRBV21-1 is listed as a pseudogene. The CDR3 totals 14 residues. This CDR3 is CASSKERTLGEQYF. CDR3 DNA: TGTGCCAGCAGCAAAGAGAGGACCCTGGGGGAGCAGTACTTC.

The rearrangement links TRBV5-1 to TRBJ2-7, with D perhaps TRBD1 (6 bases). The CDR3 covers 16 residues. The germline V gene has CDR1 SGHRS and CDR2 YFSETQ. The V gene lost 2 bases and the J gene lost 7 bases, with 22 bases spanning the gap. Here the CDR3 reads CASSLLDSRLGNEQYF. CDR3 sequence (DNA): TGCGCCAGCAGCTTACTGGACAGCCGCCTAGGTAATGAGCAGTACTTC.

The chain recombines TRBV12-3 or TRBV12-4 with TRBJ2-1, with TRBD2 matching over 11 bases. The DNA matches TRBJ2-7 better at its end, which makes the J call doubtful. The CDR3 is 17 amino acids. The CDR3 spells CASSSTLAGDLYNEQYF. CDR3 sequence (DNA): TGTGCCAGCAGTTCCACACTAGCGGGAGACCTCTACAATGAGCAGTACTTC.

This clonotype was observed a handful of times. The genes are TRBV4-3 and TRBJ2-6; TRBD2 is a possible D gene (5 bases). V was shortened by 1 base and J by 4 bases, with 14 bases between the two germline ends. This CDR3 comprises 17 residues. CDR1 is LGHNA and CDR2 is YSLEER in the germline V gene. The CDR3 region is CASSQVGEGTGANVLTF. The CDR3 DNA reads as TGCGCCAGCAGCCAAGTGGGAGAGGGTACAGGGGCCAACGTCCTGACTTTC.

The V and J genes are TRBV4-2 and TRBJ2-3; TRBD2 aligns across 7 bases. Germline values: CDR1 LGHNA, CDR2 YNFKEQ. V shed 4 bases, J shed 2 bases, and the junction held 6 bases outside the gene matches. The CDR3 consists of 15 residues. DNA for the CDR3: TGTGCCAGCAGCCTATCCAGCGGGGACACAGATACGCAGTATTTT. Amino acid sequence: CASSLSSGDTDTQYF.

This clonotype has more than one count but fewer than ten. The CDR3 sequence is CASSSDGGEQYF. DNA of the CDR3: TGCGCCAGCAGCTCGGACGGTGGCGAGCAGTACTTC. The J gene is TRBJ2-7, the V gene TRBV4-3; no clear D. V dropped 5 bases and J dropped 6 bases, with 11 bases sitting between them. Germline-derived CDR1 and CDR2 are LGHNA and YSLEER. This CDR3 spans 12 amino acids.

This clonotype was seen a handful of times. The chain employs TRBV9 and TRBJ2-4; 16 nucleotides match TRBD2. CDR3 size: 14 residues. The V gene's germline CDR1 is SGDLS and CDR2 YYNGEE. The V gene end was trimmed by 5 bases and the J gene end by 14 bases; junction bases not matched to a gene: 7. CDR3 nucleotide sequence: TGTGCCAGCAGTTCGGGACTAGCGGGAGGGAGGGAGTACTTC. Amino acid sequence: CASSSGLAGGREYF.

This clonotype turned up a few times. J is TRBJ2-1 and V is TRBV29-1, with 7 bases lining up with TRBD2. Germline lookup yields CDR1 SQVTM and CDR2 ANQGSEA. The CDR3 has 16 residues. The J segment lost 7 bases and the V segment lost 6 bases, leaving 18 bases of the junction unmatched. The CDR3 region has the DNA TGCAGCGTCCACGACAGTTTACGGCGGGGGATGAATGAGCAGTTCTTC. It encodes CSVHDSLRRGMNEQFF.

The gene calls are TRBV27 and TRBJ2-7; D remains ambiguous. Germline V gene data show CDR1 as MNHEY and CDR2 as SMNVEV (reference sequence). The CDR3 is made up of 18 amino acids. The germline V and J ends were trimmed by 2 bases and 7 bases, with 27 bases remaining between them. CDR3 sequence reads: CASSLRTLGIAVQNEQYF. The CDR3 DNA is TGTGCCAGCAGTTTAAGGACGTTGGGCATAGCTGTACAAAATGAGCAGTACTTC.

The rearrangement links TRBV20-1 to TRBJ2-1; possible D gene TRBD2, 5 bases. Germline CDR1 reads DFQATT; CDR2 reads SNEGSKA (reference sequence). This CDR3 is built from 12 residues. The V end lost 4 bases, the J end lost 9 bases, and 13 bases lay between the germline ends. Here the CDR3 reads CSAKSRVLEQFF. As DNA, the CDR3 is TGCAGTGCTAAATCGAGGGTTCTTGAGCAGTTCTTC.

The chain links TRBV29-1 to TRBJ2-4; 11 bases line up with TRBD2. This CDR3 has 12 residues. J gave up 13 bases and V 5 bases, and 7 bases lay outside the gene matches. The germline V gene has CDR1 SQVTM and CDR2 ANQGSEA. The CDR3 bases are TGCAGCGTTACCCTAGCGGGAGGTGAGCAGTACTTC. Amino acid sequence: CSVTLAGGEQYF.

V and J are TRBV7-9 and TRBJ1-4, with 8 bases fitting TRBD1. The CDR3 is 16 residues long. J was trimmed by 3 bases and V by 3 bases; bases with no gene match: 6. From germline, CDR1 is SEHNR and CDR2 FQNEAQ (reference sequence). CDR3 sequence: CASSFGQGHPNEKLFF. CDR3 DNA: TGTGCCAGCAGCTTCGGACAGGGACATCCTAATGAAAAACTGTTTTTT.